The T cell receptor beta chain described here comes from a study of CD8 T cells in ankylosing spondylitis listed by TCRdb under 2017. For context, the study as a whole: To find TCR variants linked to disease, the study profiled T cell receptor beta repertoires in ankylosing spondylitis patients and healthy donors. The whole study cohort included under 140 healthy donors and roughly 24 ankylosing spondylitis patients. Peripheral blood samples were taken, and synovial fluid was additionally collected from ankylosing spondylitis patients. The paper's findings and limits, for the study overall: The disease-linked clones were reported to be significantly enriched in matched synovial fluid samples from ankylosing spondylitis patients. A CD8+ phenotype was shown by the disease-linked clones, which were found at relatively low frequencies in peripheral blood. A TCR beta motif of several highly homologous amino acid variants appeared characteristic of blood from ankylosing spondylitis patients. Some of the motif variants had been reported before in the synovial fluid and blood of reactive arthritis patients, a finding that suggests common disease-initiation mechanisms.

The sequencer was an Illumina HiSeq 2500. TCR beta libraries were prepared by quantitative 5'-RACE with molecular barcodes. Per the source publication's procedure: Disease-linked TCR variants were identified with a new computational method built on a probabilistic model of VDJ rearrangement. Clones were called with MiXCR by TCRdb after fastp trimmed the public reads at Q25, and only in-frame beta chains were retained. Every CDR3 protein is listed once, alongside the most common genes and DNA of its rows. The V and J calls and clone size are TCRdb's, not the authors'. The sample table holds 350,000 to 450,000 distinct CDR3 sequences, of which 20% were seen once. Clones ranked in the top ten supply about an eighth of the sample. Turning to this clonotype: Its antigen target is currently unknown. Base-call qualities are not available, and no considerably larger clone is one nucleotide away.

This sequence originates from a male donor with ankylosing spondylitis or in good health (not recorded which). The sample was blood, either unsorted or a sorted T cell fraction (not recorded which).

In nucleotide form, the sequence is TGCGCCAGCAGCTCCTTAGCGGGGGAGAACACCGGGGAGCTGTTTTTT. Its protein product is CASSSLAGENTGELFF. This chain is built from TRBV5-1 and TRBJ2-2; 9 bases in the middle match TRBD2. There are 16 amino acids in the CDR3, from cysteine to phenylalanine inclusive. Left in the record is the CDR3 DNA by itself, 48 bases read in frame from the first base. From V the trimming removes 3 bases and from J it removes 1 base, while the gene matches leave 4 bases of the junction unaccounted for. From the germline V gene, CDR1 is SGHRS and CDR2 is YFSETQ. Where the CDR3 stops, the reference TRBV5-1 and TRBJ2-2 genes take over; the full variable domain is KAGVTQTPRYLIKTRGQQVTLSCSPISGHRSVSWYQQTPGQGLQFLFEYFSETQRNKGNFPGRFSGRQFSNSRSEMNVSTLELGDSALYLCASSSLAGENTGELFFGEGSRLTVL.